A single sample gave rise to the 29 T cell receptor beta chains below, sequenced in a study of blood T cell repertoires in COVID-19. This table comes from immunoSEQ multiplex PCR, and its TCRdb copy is limited to in-frame clones, with some not included. Of 95,000 to 120,000 clones listed, 85% are singletons. Sequenced: peripheral blood. These receptors were obtained from a human donor in a cohort sampled during active COVID-19.

This chain uses TRBV15 with TRBJ2-1; D is uncertain. V was shortened by 0 bases and J by 0 bases, with 6 bases between the two germline ends. The CDR3 totals 15 residues. CDR1 LNHNV and CDR2 YYDKDF come from the germline V gene (reference sequence). The CDR3 DNA reads as TGTGCCACCAGCAGAGATTTTATCTCCTACAATGAGCAGTTCTTC. It is translated as CATSRDFISYNEQFF.

This chain links TRBV5-1 with TRBJ1-1, with D perhaps matching TRBD1 (6 bases). Trimming left V 5 bases short and J 2 bases short, with 16 bases between. Per the germline V gene, CDR1 is SGHRS and CDR2 is YFSETQ. This CDR3 spans 15 amino acids. CDR3 loop: CASSSAGTHNTEAFF. CDR3 coding DNA: TGCGCCAGCAGTTCCGCAGGGACACATAACACTGAAGCTTTCTTT.

This chain links TRBV6-6 with TRBJ1-1, with D unclear. Germline V CDR1 and CDR2: MNHNY, SVGAGI (reference sequence). The CDR3 has 11 residues. V gave up 4 bases and J gave up 8 bases, with 8 bases separating them. DNA for the CDR3: TGTGCCAGCAGTTTGACGGGGGAAGCTTTCTTT. It translates to CASSLTGEAFF.

The chain has TRBV9 and TRBJ2-3; D gene unclear. This CDR3 has 15 amino acids. In germline, CDR1 is SGDLS, CDR2 YYNGEE. The V end was cut by 4 bases, the J end by 2 bases, with 14 bases between. The CDR3, as DNA: TGTGCCAGCAGCAGAGAGCAAAGTAACACAGATACGCAGTATTTT. It yields the protein CASSREQSNTDTQYF.

V is TRBV11-2 and J is TRBJ2-3, with TRBD2 matching over 9 bases. The junction had 11 bases not matched to a gene; V was cut back by 5 bases and J by 2 bases. Germline lookup yields CDR1 SGHAT and CDR2 FQNNGV. The CDR3 covers 17 residues. The CDR3 reads CASSRGAGGLATDTQYF. In nucleotides, the CDR3 is TGTGCCAGCAGCCGCGGTGCTGGGGGACTAGCCACAGATACGCAGTATTTT.

This chain joins TRBV2 and TRBJ2-3, with D perhaps TRBD2 (5 bases). Deletions cut 7 bases from V and 8 bases from J, with 13 bases between. The CDR3 has 12 residues. Germline values: CDR1 SNHLY, CDR2 FYNNEI. CDR3: CASTLRAGTQYF. The DNA of the CDR3 is TGTGCCAGCACCCTGAGGGCGGGTACGCAGTATTTT.

This sequence joins TRBV30 and TRBJ1-1; D unresolved. The CDR3 is 13 residues long. CDR1 and CDR2 (germline): GTSNPN, SVGIG (reference sequence). The V end lost 3 bases, the J end lost 1 base, and 9 bases lay between the germline ends. The CDR3 region has the DNA TGTGCCTGGAGACGGACTGCGAACACTGAAGCTTTCTTT. Translating gives CAWRRTANTEAFF.

This chain uses TRBV5-5 with TRBJ2-7; tentatively, D is TRBD2 (7 bases). CDR1 and CDR2 (germline): SGHKS, YYEKEE (reference sequence). There are 15 residues in the CDR3. V lost 1 base and J lost 2, with 13 bases in between. The CDR3, as DNA: TGTGCCAGCAGCTTGTCCGGGGGGCCAACCTACGAGCAGTACTTC. Translated: CASSLSGGPTYEQYF.

This clone has a single count. The chain recombines TRBV28 with TRBJ1-5; D gene ambiguous. This CDR3 spans 16 amino acids. Trimming pared 3 bases from V and 4 bases from J, leaving 16 bases between. The V gene's germline CDR1 is MDHEN and CDR2 SYDVKM. The CDR3 DNA reads as TGTGCCAGCAGTTTCTTCCAACCAGGTCAAAATCAGCCCCAGCATTTT. Its protein is CASSFFQPGQNQPQHF.

In its sample, this clone was seen a few times. This chain links TRBV29-1 with TRBJ2-5; D is uncertain. The length of the CDR3 is 12 residues. Per germline, CDR1 SQVTM and CDR2 ANQGSEA. V gave up 3 bases and J gave up 2 bases, with 7 bases separating them. CDR3 sequence: CSVEARQETQYF. The CDR3 DNA is TGCAGCGTTGAGGCAAGACAAGAGACCCAGTACTTC.

This clone was observed once. CDR3 in DNA: TGTGCCAGCAGCCGTTCGACCGGCACAGCCTCTGGAAACACCATATATTTT. It specifies CASSRSTGTASGNTIYF. The J gene is TRBJ1-3, the V gene TRBV7-9, with D uncertain. The CDR3 totals 17 residues. Germline CDR1 and CDR2: SEHNR and FQNEAQ (reference sequence). Trimming stripped 5 bases from V and 0 bases from J, with 17 bases between.

This clone was detected once. The rearrangement joins TRBV6-2 or TRBV6-3 to TRBJ2-2; possibly TRBD1 for D (6 bases). Germline loops: CDR1 MNHEY, CDR2 SVGEGT. Trimming took 6 bases from V and 6 from J, leaving 14 bases between them. There are 14 residues in the CDR3. The CDR3 sequence: CASRPTGWAGELFF. The CDR3 coding sequence is TGTGCCAGCAGACCTACAGGGTGGGCCGGGGAGCTGTTTTTT.

The chain employs TRBV19 and TRBJ1-1; TRBD1 aligns across 11 bases. V lost 8 bases and J lost 5; bases outside the gene matches: 7. The CDR3 spans 14 residues. The germline V gene encodes CDR1 LNHDA and CDR2 SQIVND (reference sequence). The CDR3 loop is CASRGTGGRTEAFF. The CDR3 nucleotides are TGTGCCAGTCGGGGGACAGGGGGTCGGACTGAAGCTTTCTTT.

This clone was recorded a few times. V gene TRBV25-1 combines with J gene TRBJ1-4; TRBD1 agrees at 8 bases. The V and J ends lost 4 bases and 5 bases, in that order; junction bases with no gene match: 6. Germline V lookup: CDR1 MGHDK, CDR2 SYGVNS. The CDR3 spans 15 residues. CDR3 nucleotides: TGTGCCAGCAGTGCCACAGGGGGGTTGAATGAAAAACTGTTTTTT. Its translation: CASSATGGLNEKLFF.

The chain links TRBV10-3 to TRBJ2-1; 7 bases map to TRBD2. Germline V gives CDR1 ENHRY, CDR2 SYGVKD. The CDR3 sequence is 17 residues long. V lost 6 bases to trimming and J lost 0 bases; unmatched junction nucleotides: 11. CDR3 nucleotides: TGTGCCATCAGCCCGTCCGGGGGGACCTTCTCCTACAATGAGCAGTTCTTC. Translating gives CAISPSGGTFSYNEQFF.

The chain combines TRBV6-1 with TRBJ1-1; D possibly corresponds to TRBD1 (5 bases). V shed 3 bases and J shed 0 bases, with 11 bases lying between them. Germline V gene sequence: CDR1 MNHNS, CDR2 SASEGT. This CDR3 region has 15 residues. The CDR3 sequence: CASSDGGVVNTEAFF. The DNA for the CDR3 is TGTGCCAGCAGTGACGGAGGGGTAGTGAACACTGAAGCTTTCTTT.

The chain links TRBV6-2 or TRBV6-3 to TRBJ2-1; 13 nucleotides align to TRBD2. The trim removed 4 bases at V and 4 bases at J, leaving 13 bases unmatched. The CDR3 has 19 amino acids. CDR1 is MNHEY and CDR2 is SVGEGT in the germline V gene. Here the CDR3 reads CASSSPPGLAGFLYNEQFF. In DNA, the CDR3 is TGTGCCAGCAGTTCCCCTCCGGGACTAGCGGGGTTTCTTTACAATGAGCAGTTCTTC.

The chain combines TRBV18 with TRBJ2-7, with 9 bases fitting TRBD1. J was trimmed by 2 bases and V by 3 bases; bases with no gene match: 5. CDR1 and CDR2 (germline): KGHSH, LQKENI. The length of the CDR3 is 15 residues. The CDR3 DNA sequence: TGTGCCAGCTCACCGCGGGACAGGGCCCCCTACGAGCAGTACTTC. Translation: CASSPRDRAPYEQYF.

This sequence joins TRBV9 and TRBJ2-1, with D possibly being TRBD2 (6 bases). Deletions cut 3 bases from V and 1 base from J, with 20 bases between. From germline, CDR1 is SGDLS and CDR2 YYNGEE. This CDR3 is 18 amino acids long. CDR3 sequence reads: CASSAVDFVRGSYNEQFF. The CDR3 DNA reads as TGTGCCAGCAGCGCGGTTGATTTTGTGCGGGGTTCCTACAATGAGCAGTTCTTC.

The CDR3 spells CASSLLGQPQHF. CDR3 bases: TGTGCCAGCAGCTTACTCGGTCAGCCCCAGCATTTT. The J gene is TRBJ1-5, the V gene TRBV5-5; D remains unclear. Germline values: CDR1 SGHKS, CDR2 YYEKEE (reference sequence). The CDR3 totals 12 residues. The V gene lost 2 bases and the J gene lost 6 bases, with 6 bases spanning the gap.

In this sample, this clone turned up a few times. The chain recombines TRBV7-2 with TRBJ2-3, with 10 bases fitting TRBD2. Germline CDR1 is SGHTA and CDR2 is FQGNSA. Trimming removed 4 bases from V and 5 bases from J; junction bases left unmatched: 9. The CDR3 has 16 residues. The CDR3: CASSSRGAGGQDTQYF. CDR3 in DNA: TGTGCCAGCAGCTCCCGAGGAGCGGGGGGGCAAGATACGCAGTATTTT.

V gene TRBV6-5 combines with J gene TRBJ2-5; TRBD2 agrees at 8 bases. V gave up 10 bases and J gave up 1 base; unmatched junction bases: 8. CDR3 size: 14 residues. CDR1 MNHEY and CDR2 SVGAGI come from the germline V gene. This CDR3 reads CATSTSELQETQYF. Written as DNA, the CDR3 is TGTGCCACCTCGACTAGCGAGCTCCAAGAGACCCAGTACTTC.

The rearrangement links TRBV7-3 to TRBJ2-1; weak D call: TRBD1 (6 bases). V was shortened by 5 bases and J by 6 bases, with 14 bases between the two germline ends. The CDR3 loop spans 14 amino acids. In germline, CDR1 is SGHTA, CDR2 FQGTGA. CDR3 DNA sequence: TGTGCCAGCAGCCCTCAGGGGTACGGCAATGAGCAGTTCTTC. Amino acid sequence: CASSPQGYGNEQFF. The whole variable domain, remainder taken from reference TRBV7-3 and TRBJ2-1, is GAGVSQTPSNKVTEKGKYVELRCDPISGHTALYWYRQSLGQGPEFLIYFQGTGAADDSGLPNDRFFAVRPEGSVSTLKIQRTERGDSAVYLCASSPQGYGNEQFFGPGTRLTVL.

The DNA of the CDR3 is TGTGCCAGCCGCGGACAGGGGCGTTCACCCCTCCACTTT. Translated, it gives CASRGQGRSPLHF. The genes are TRBV5-4 and TRBJ1-6; the match to TRBD1 covers 9 bases. The ends lost 7 bases at V and 9 bases at J; junction bases unmatched: 5. The CDR3 is 13 residues long. Germline V CDR1 and CDR2: SGHNT, YYREEE (reference sequence).

CDR3 sequence reads: CASSLGQGRYSPLHF. The DNA for the CDR3 is TGCGCCAGCAGCTTGGGACAGGGGAGGTATTCACCCCTCCACTTT. This chain uses TRBV5-1 with TRBJ1-6; the match to TRBD1 covers 8 bases. The CDR3 sequence is 15 residues long. Germline CDR1 is SGHRS and CDR2 is YFSETQ. V shed 0 bases, J shed 8 bases, and the junction held 4 bases outside the gene matches.

The DNA for the CDR3 is TGTGCCACCGGGACAGTTGTCAACTCGAACACTGAAGCTTTCTTT. Protein sequence: CATGTVVNSNTEAFF. The chain recombines TRBV28 with TRBJ1-1; 7 bases are a match to TRBD1. The CDR3 totals 15 residues. With 10 bases clipped from V and 1 base from J, the junction kept 12 bases outside the gene matches. From germline, CDR1 is MDHEN and CDR2 SYDVKM.

The chain has TRBV6-6 and TRBJ2-1, with TRBD2 matching 8 bases. CDR1 and CDR2 from the germline V gene are MNHNY and SVGAGI (reference sequence). CDR3 length: 16 amino acids. With 6 bases clipped from V and 7 bases from J, the junction kept 14 bases outside the gene matches. CDR3 protein: CASRSRGTGLENEQFF. The CDR3 nucleotides are TGTGCCAGCAGGTCCCGGGGAACGGGACTAGAAAATGAGCAGTTCTTC.

This clone was observed a few times. The V and J genes are TRBV6-4 and TRBJ2-1; TRBD2 matches 9 bases. The CDR3 has 16 amino acids. Germline V CDR1 and CDR2: MRHNA, SNTAGT. J lost 1 base, V lost 6 bases, and 7 bases had no gene match. CDR3 nucleotides: TGTGCCAGCAGCCATAGCGGGGGTGCTTCCTACAATGAGCAGTTCTTC. Translation gives CASSHSGGASYNEQFF.

This chain connects TRBV5-1 to TRBJ2-3, with 7 positions matching TRBD2. Losses at the gene ends were 7 bases for V and 7 bases for J; bases not matched to a gene: 3. The CDR3 runs 11 residues. CDR1 is SGHRS and CDR2 is YFSETQ in the germline V gene. The CDR3 sequence is CASLGGNTQYF. The CDR3 DNA reads TGCGCCAGCCTGGGAGGGAATACGCAGTATTTT.